The 5 T cell receptor beta chains given below trace back to one sample, sequenced in a study of shared clonotypes between healthy human individuals. Clones were read by immunoSEQ multiplex PCR, and TCRdb kept only the in-frame ones, dropping some. The sample records about 700,000 clones, about 74% being singletons. The sample taken for sequencing was memory CD4+ T cells sorted from blood. Subset here: CD45RA-negative fraction. The receptors shown here come from a woman in her twenties or thirties in good health.

The rearrangement links TRBV7-9 to TRBJ1-5; D ambiguous. CDR3 length: 16 amino acids. The germline gives CDR1 SEHNR, CDR2 FQNEAQ (reference sequence). Between the trimmed V and J ends, which lost 3 bases and 1 base, there was a span of 13 bases. Written as DNA, the CDR3 is TGTGCCAGCAGCTTTCTTGGCAGCCTAAGCAATCAGCCCCAGCATTTT. Residues: CASSFLGSLSNQPQHF.

The genes are TRBV11-2 and TRBJ2-1; TRBD1 is a possible D gene (6 bases). Trimming cost V 4 bases and J 7 bases, with 14 bases left between them. The CDR3 sequence is 14 residues long. From germline, CDR1 is SGHAT and CDR2 FQNNGV. The CDR3 DNA sequence: TGTGCCAGCAGCTCTACGAGGACAGTTAATGAGCAGTTCTTC. As protein: CASSSTRTVNEQFF.

A few counts support this clone. This specimen includes other DNA sequences encoding the same CDR3. The chain couples TRBV28 to TRBJ1-3; 10 bases fit TRBD1. CDR1 is MDHEN and CDR2 is SYDVKM in the germline V gene. The J segment lost 7 bases and the V segment lost 2 bases, leaving 5 bases of the junction unmatched. The CDR3 is made up of 15 amino acids. The CDR3, as DNA: TGTGCCAGCAGTTTACCCCTGGGACAGGGGAACACCATATATTTT. Its protein product is CASSLPLGQGNTIYF.

This chain uses TRBV11-2 with TRBJ1-1; 7 positions agree with TRBD1. Per the germline V gene, CDR1 is SGHAT and CDR2 is FQNNGV. The CDR3 loop spans 14 amino acids. V trimming: 1 base; J trimming: 13 bases; junction bases outside the gene matches: 12. The DNA for the CDR3 is TGTGCCAGCAGCTTAGGACACAGGGGTGTGATTGGTTTCTTT. Protein: CASSLGHRGVIGFF.

This clone was seen just once. The rearrangement joins TRBV19 to TRBJ2-5; TRBD2 agrees at 8 bases. This CDR3 comprises 15 residues. Germline CDR1 reads LNHDA; CDR2 reads SQIVND (reference sequence). Unmatched junction bases numbered 11, after V lost 7 bases and J lost 4 bases. CDR3 amino acids: CASKGREGRRETQYF. CDR3 in DNA: TGTGCCAGTAAAGGACGGGAGGGCAGGCGAGAGACCCAGTACTTC.